The rows below give T cell receptor beta chains drawn from one sample of a study of CD8+ T cells in alopecia areata. Data came from immunoSEQ multiplex PCR; TCRdb stores just in-frame clones and leaves some out. The table records roughly 180,000 clones, roughly 60% of them present only once. Sequenced here: CD4+ T cells sorted from blood, sampled at week 0. These TCRs come from a human donor with alopecia areata. CDR3s include the opening cysteine and the closing phenylalanine or tryptophan. Fields, in order: J gene, clone size, D gene, V gene, CDR3 protein, CDR3 DNA. The D gene is left open where the match is weak. Clone size is stated in some rows and not others, as once, few, many or a class when expanded.

J gene: TRBJ1-6; clone size: NA; D gene: TRBD1; V gene: TRBV30; CDR3 protein: CAWVPPTGNSPLHF; CDR3 DNA: TGTGCCTGGGTCCCCCCGACAGGGAATTCACCCCTCCACTTT
J gene: TRBJ2-6; clone size: NA; D gene: NA; V gene: TRBV5-4; CDR3 protein: CASSLGGSGANVLTF; CDR3 DNA: TGTGCCAGCAGCTTGGGAGGATCTGGGGCCAACGTCCTGACTTTC
J gene: TRBJ1-2; clone size: NA; D gene: NA; V gene: TRBV2; CDR3 protein: CASSEEGYTF; CDR3 DNA: TGTGCCAGCAGTGAGGAGGGCTACACCTTC
J gene: TRBJ1-2; clone size: once; D gene: NA; V gene: TRBV29-1; CDR3 protein: CSAEGANYGYTF; CDR3 DNA: TGCAGCGCAGAGGGTGCGAACTATGGCTACACCTTC
J gene: TRBJ2-6; clone size: once; D gene: NA; V gene: TRBV7-8; CDR3 protein: CASSSEGRGANVLTF; CDR3 DNA: TGTGCCAGCAGCTCCGAGGGGCGCGGGGCCAACGTCCTGACTTTC
J gene: TRBJ2-3; clone size: few; D gene: NA; V gene: TRBV30; CDR3 protein: CAWSANTDTQYF; CDR3 DNA: TGTGCCTGGAGCGCTAACACAGATACGCAGTATTTT
J gene: TRBJ1-5; clone size: NA; D gene: TRBD1; V gene: TRBV7-8; CDR3 protein: CASSHTGANQPQHF; CDR3 DNA: TGTGCCAGCAGCCACACAGGGGCAAATCAGCCCCAGCATTTT
J gene: TRBJ2-6; clone size: NA; D gene: TRBD1; V gene: TRBV5-6; CDR3 protein: CASSEGTGTSGANVLTF; CDR3 DNA: TGTGCCAGCAGCGAGGGGACAGGGACATCTGGGGCCAACGTCCTGACTTTC
J gene: TRBJ2-7; clone size: NA; D gene: NA; V gene: TRBV11-2; CDR3 protein: CASSRVVTNEQYF; CDR3 DNA: TGTGCCAGCAGCCGGGTGGTAACCAACGAGCAGTACTTC
J gene: TRBJ2-3; clone size: few; D gene: NA; V gene: TRBV29-1; CDR3 protein: CSVEEGGYTQYF; CDR3 DNA: TGCAGCGTTGAAGAGGGCGGGTATACGCAGTATTTT
J gene: TRBJ1-5; clone size: few; D gene: NA; V gene: TRBV5-1; CDR3 protein: CASSPDAGPLGAQHF; CDR3 DNA: TGCGCCAGCAGCCCCGATGCGGGCCCATTAGGGGCCCAGCATTTT
J gene: TRBJ2-3; clone size: NA; D gene: TRBD1; V gene: TRBV9; CDR3 protein: CASSVVGQGSTDTQYF; CDR3 DNA: TGTGCCAGCAGCGTAGTGGGACAGGGTAGCACAGATACGCAGTATTTT
J gene: TRBJ1-1; clone size: NA; D gene: TRBD1; V gene: TRBV30; CDR3 protein: CAWTWQGANTEAFF; CDR3 DNA: TGTGCCTGGACGTGGCAGGGGGCCAACACTGAAGCTTTCTTT
J gene: TRBJ1-1; clone size: few; D gene: TRBD1; V gene: TRBV5-1; CDR3 protein: CASSQGTGNTEAFF; CDR3 DNA: TGCGCCAGCAGCCAGGGGACAGGAAACACTGAAGCTTTCTTT
J gene: TRBJ2-7; clone size: NA; D gene: TRBD1; V gene: TRBV5-1; CDR3 protein: CASSLQRGHYEQYF; CDR3 DNA: TGCGCCAGCAGCCTTCAGAGGGGGCACTACGAGCAGTACTTC
J gene: TRBJ1-6; clone size: NA; D gene: NA; V gene: TRBV4-3; CDR3 protein: CASSRAGTTLHF; CDR3 DNA: TGCGCCAGCAGCCGGGCCGGGACTACCCTCCACTTT
J gene: TRBJ1-6; clone size: NA; D gene: NA; V gene: TRBV25-1; CDR3 protein: CASSEAFNSPLHF; CDR3 DNA: TGTGCCAGCAGTGAAGCCTTTAATTCACCCCTCCACTTT
J gene: TRBJ1-2; clone size: NA; D gene: NA; V gene: TRBV29-1; CDR3 protein: CSVVTGLVYGYTF; CDR3 DNA: TGCAGCGTTGTTACAGGGCTCGTCTATGGCTACACCTTC
J gene: TRBJ2-7; clone size: once; D gene: NA; V gene: TRBV14; CDR3 protein: CASSQVRVRSSYEQYF; CDR3 DNA: TGTGCCAGCAGCCAGGTTAGGGTTAGGAGCTCCTACGAGCAGTACTTC
J gene: TRBJ2-6; clone size: NA; D gene: NA; V gene: TRBV4-2; CDR3 protein: CASSEDTSGANVLTF; CDR3 DNA: TGTGCCAGCAGCGAGGACACCTCAGGGGCCAACGTCCTGACTTTC
J gene: TRBJ1-1; clone size: few; D gene: NA; V gene: TRBV30; CDR3 protein: CAWSRQTNTEAFF; CDR3 DNA: TGTGCCTGGAGTCGACAGACGAACACTGAAGCTTTCTTT
J gene: TRBJ2-7; clone size: NA; D gene: TRBD2; V gene: TRBV2; CDR3 protein: CASSIAGFSSYEQYF; CDR3 DNA: TGTGCCAGCAGTATAGCGGGTTTCAGCTCCTACGAGCAGTACTTC
J gene: TRBJ1-5; clone size: NA; D gene: NA; V gene: TRBV29-1; CDR3 protein: CSVVVSGADQPQHF; CDR3 DNA: TGCAGCGTGGTGGTCTCCGGGGCCGATCAGCCCCAGCATTTT
J gene: TRBJ1-6; clone size: NA; D gene: NA; V gene: TRBV5-6; CDR3 protein: CASSPTLSDSPLHF; CDR3 DNA: TGTGCCAGCAGCCCCACATTGTCTGATTCACCCCTCCACTTT
J gene: TRBJ2-7; clone size: NA; D gene: NA; V gene: TRBV28; CDR3 protein: CATDGPNSYEQYF; CDR3 DNA: TGTGCCACGGATGGACCGAATTCCTACGAGCAGTACTTC
J gene: TRBJ1-5; clone size: NA; D gene: NA; V gene: TRBV29-1; CDR3 protein: CSVANSQEPQHF; CDR3 DNA: TGCAGCGTTGCGAACAGCCAGGAGCCCCAGCATTTT
J gene: TRBJ1-6; clone size: NA; D gene: TRBD1; V gene: TRBV6-5; CDR3 protein: CASGQANSPLHF; CDR3 DNA: TGTGCCAGCGGACAGGCTAATTCACCCCTCCACTTT
J gene: TRBJ2-7; clone size: NA; D gene: TRBD1; V gene: TRBV7-2; CDR3 protein: CASSTDRAGEQYF; CDR3 DNA: TGTGCCAGCAGCACGGACAGGGCAGGCGAGCAGTACTTC
J gene: TRBJ1-5; clone size: few; D gene: NA; V gene: TRBV6-5; CDR3 protein: CASSLTPGSNQPQHF; CDR3 DNA: TGTGCCAGCAGTCTCACCCCAGGGAGCAATCAGCCCCAGCATTTT
J gene: TRBJ2-3; clone size: NA; D gene: NA; V gene: TRBV2; CDR3 protein: CASSERTLVGLDTQYF; CDR3 DNA: TGTGCCAGCAGTGAAAGGACGTTGGTCGGTTTAGATACGCAGTATTTT
J gene: TRBJ1-1; clone size: NA; D gene: TRBD1; V gene: TRBV15; CDR3 protein: CATSRAISDRGDTEAFF; CDR3 DNA: TGTGCCACCAGCAGAGCGATCTCGGACAGGGGCGACACTGAAGCTTTCTTT
J gene: TRBJ1-1; clone size: NA; D gene: NA; V gene: TRBV10-2; CDR3 protein: CASTEKNRRTEAFF; CDR3 DNA: TGCGCCAGCACCGAGAAGAACCGGAGGACTGAAGCTTTCTTT
J gene: TRBJ1-2; clone size: NA; D gene: NA; V gene: TRBV30; CDR3 protein: CAWSQPRGGYTF; CDR3 DNA: TGTGCCTGGAGTCAACCTAGGGGTGGCTACACCTTC
J gene: TRBJ1-2; clone size: NA; D gene: TRBD1; V gene: TRBV5-6; CDR3 protein: CASSYDRQGLVRDGYTF; CDR3 DNA: TGTGCCAGCAGCTATGATCGACAGGGACTGGTGAGGGATGGCTACACCTTC
J gene: TRBJ1-1; clone size: NA; D gene: NA; V gene: TRBV29-1; CDR3 protein: CSATGTAMNTEAFF; CDR3 DNA: TGCAGCGCCACAGGGACGGCTATGAACACTGAAGCTTTCTTT
J gene: TRBJ1-5; clone size: NA; D gene: NA; V gene: TRBV15; CDR3 protein: CATSRERDNQPQHF; CDR3 DNA: TGTGCCACCAGCAGAGAGAGGGACAATCAGCCCCAGCATTTT
J gene: TRBJ2-3; clone size: NA; D gene: NA; V gene: TRBV15; CDR3 protein: CATSRRATDTQYF; CDR3 DNA: TGTGCCACCAGCAGACGAGCCACAGATACGCAGTATTTT
J gene: TRBJ2-3; clone size: NA; D gene: TRBD2; V gene: TRBV9; CDR3 protein: CASSVELGGTSSTDTQYF; CDR3 DNA: TGTGCCAGCAGCGTAGAGCTCGGAGGGACTAGCAGCACAGATACGCAGTATTTT
J gene: TRBJ2-3; clone size: NA; D gene: TRBD1; V gene: TRBV7-3; CDR3 protein: CASSPKGQGAVYF; CDR3 DNA: TGTGCCAGCAGCCCCAAGGGACAGGGGGCGGTGTATTTT
J gene: TRBJ1-2; clone size: NA; D gene: TRBD1; V gene: TRBV25-1; CDR3 protein: CASSQGQGVDGYTF; CDR3 DNA: TGTGCCAGCAGCCAAGGACAGGGGGTCGATGGCTACACCTTC
J gene: TRBJ1-5; clone size: few; D gene: NA; V gene: TRBV27; CDR3 protein: CASREGASGAQHF; CDR3 DNA: TGTGCCAGCAGGGAAGGCGCATCTGGAGCCCAGCATTTT
J gene: TRBJ1-5; clone size: NA; D gene: NA; V gene: TRBV29-1; CDR3 protein: CSVGESNQPQHF; CDR3 DNA: TGCAGCGTTGGAGAAAGCAATCAGCCCCAGCATTTT